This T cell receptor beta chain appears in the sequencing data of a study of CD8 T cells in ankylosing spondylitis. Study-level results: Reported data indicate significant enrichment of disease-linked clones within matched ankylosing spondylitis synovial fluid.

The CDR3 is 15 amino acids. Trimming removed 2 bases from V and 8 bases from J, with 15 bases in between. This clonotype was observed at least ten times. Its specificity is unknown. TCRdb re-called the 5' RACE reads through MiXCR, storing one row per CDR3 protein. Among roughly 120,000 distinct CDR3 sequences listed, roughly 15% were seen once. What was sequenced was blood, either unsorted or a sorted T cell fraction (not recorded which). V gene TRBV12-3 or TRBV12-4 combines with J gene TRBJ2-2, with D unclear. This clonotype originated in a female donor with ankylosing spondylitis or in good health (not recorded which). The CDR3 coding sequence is TGTGCCAGCAGTTTAAACAGTGGGATACGGGGGGAGCTGTTTTTT. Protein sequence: CASSLNSGIRGELFF.